The next 15 T cell receptor beta chains were all read from a single sample in a study of blood T cell repertoires in COVID-19. Using immunoSEQ multiplex PCR, the repertoire was profiled, and TCRdb retains in-frame clones only, with some absent. The profile shows about 310,000 clones, about 88% of them singletons. The sequenced material came from peripheral blood. All receptors derive from a man between 65 and 85 years old with acute or convalescent COVID-19.

Remarks on this clone: Other DNA sequences from this sample encode an identical CDR3 as well. The chain links TRBV27 to TRBJ1-5; no reliable D call. From germline, CDR1 is MNHEY and CDR2 SMNVEV (reference sequence). Trimming shortened V by 0 bases and J by 5 bases, and 5 bases separated the two germline ends. The CDR3 is 13 amino acids. CDR3: CASSLSRYQPQHF. The CDR3 DNA reads as TGTGCCAGCAGTTTATCCCGGTATCAGCCCCAGCATTTT.

The gene calls are TRBV25-1 and TRBJ1-1; D is unclear. Trimming removed 3 bases from V and 2 bases from J, with 10 bases in between. CDR3 length: 14 amino acids. Germline V gives CDR1 MGHDK, CDR2 SYGVNS. The CDR3 region has the DNA TGTGCCAGCAGTGATTGGCAGGTAAACACTGAAGCTTTCTTT. Amino acids: CASSDWQVNTEAFF.

The chain links TRBV12-3 or TRBV12-4 to TRBJ2-5; a weak D match, TRBD2 (5 bases). This CDR3 is built from 13 residues. With 8 bases removed from V and 7 bases from J, the gap between germline ends came to 17 bases. CDR3 residues: CASAGPPGGTQYF. As DNA, the CDR3 is TGTGCCAGCGCCGGACCACCAGGAGGGACCCAGTACTTC.

The chain combines TRBV3-1 (or the pseudogene TRBV3-2) with TRBJ1-2; D remains unclear. V lost 0 bases, J lost 7 bases, and 9 bases lay in between. The germline V gene has CDR1 LGHDT and CDR2 YNNKEL (reference sequence). The CDR3 runs to 13 residues. The CDR3 DNA follows: TGTGCCAGCAGCCAAGACTTGGCTGGTGGCTACACCTTC. This translates into CASSQDLAGGYTF.

This clone was detected only once. The rearrangement joins TRBV7-8 to TRBJ2-5, with D tentatively TRBD2 (6 bases). The CDR3 runs 14 residues. Trimming removed 1 base at V and 7 bases at J, with 13 bases between. The germline V gene has CDR1 SGHVS and CDR2 FQNEAQ. CDR3 DNA: TGTGCCAGCAGCTTAGGATCACTAGCCGGGACCCAGTACTTC. Translating gives CASSLGSLAGTQYF.

This chain joins TRBV3-1 (or the pseudogene TRBV3-2) and TRBJ2-5, with 7 bases that match TRBD2. The CDR3 consists of 15 residues. The V segment lost 5 bases and the J segment 2 bases; nucleotides outside the gene matches: 8. In germline, CDR1 is LGHDT, CDR2 YNNKEL (reference sequence). In DNA, the CDR3 is TGTGCCAGCAGCTCCCTTGGCGGGGGACAAGAGACCCAGTACTTC. Residues: CASSSLGGGQETQYF.

This chain joins TRBV30 and TRBJ2-1, with 11 bases that match TRBD2. Looked up from germline, CDR1 is GTSNPN and CDR2 is SVGIG (reference sequence). This CDR3 spans 14 amino acids. Losses at the gene ends were 1 base for V and 8 bases for J; bases not matched to a gene: 4. This chain's CDR3 is CAWSGLAGLYEQFF. The CDR3 DNA sequence: TGTGCCTGGAGTGGACTAGCGGGGCTGTATGAGCAGTTCTTC. The whole variable domain, remainder taken from reference TRBV30 and TRBJ2-1, is SQTIHQWPATLVQPVGSPLSLECTVEGTSNPNLYWYRQAAGRGLQLLFYSVGIGQISSEVPQNLSASRPQDRQFILSSKKLLLSDSGFYLCAWSGLAGLYEQFFGPGTRLTVL.

The rearrangement links TRBV29-1 to TRBJ2-3, with D maybe TRBD2 (6 bases). The V and J ends lost 4 bases and 6 bases respectively, with 20 bases between them. Germline-derived CDR1 and CDR2 are SQVTM and ANQGSEA. The CDR3 consists of 15 residues. The CDR3 loop is CSVVGGTQRSDTQYF. For the CDR3, the DNA is TGCAGCGTTGTTGGGGGGACTCAGAGGTCTGATACGCAGTATTTT.

Comment on this clone: The sample carries other DNA sequences with the same CDR3. J is TRBJ2-7 and V is TRBV9; the match to TRBD2 covers 10 bases. There are 16 residues in the CDR3. J was trimmed by 0 bases and V by 4 bases; bases with no gene match: 7. Germline assignment: CDR1 SGDLS and CDR2 YYNGEE. For the CDR3, the DNA is TGTGCCAGCAGCCCTCGGGTAGCGGGGGGCTCCTACGAGCAGTACTTC. Amino acids: CASSPRVAGGSYEQYF.

This chain joins TRBV5-4 and TRBJ2-7; a weak D match, TRBD2 (6 bases). The CDR3 is 13 residues long. From germline, CDR1 is SGHNT and CDR2 YYREEE (reference sequence). The V end lost 4 bases, the J end lost 7 bases, and 15 bases lay between the germline ends. The CDR3, as DNA: TGTGCCAGCAGCGCCGGGGACTGGCAAGAGCAGTACTTC. This sequence encodes CASSAGDWQEQYF.

The CDR3 bases are TGTGCCAGCAGCCTGGATAGGACAGCAATCAATCAGCCCCAGCATTTT. It is translated as CASSLDRTAINQPQHF. The chain carries TRBV16 and TRBJ1-5; TRBD1 is a possible D gene (6 bases). Germline values: CDR1 KGHSY, CDR2 FQNENV. Trimming pared 4 bases from V and 3 bases from J, leaving 16 bases between. The CDR3 is made up of 16 amino acids.

The chain uses TRBV4-2 and TRBJ2-1; the match to TRBD2 covers 10 bases. V dropped 0 bases and J dropped 7; count of bases not matched to a gene: 9. The length of the CDR3 is 17 residues. Looked up from germline, CDR1 is LGHNA and CDR2 is YNFKEQ. Here the CDR3 reads CASSQEVQRGGGNEQFF. CDR3 DNA sequence: TGTGCCAGCAGCCAAGAGGTCCAGCGGGGGGGCGGAAATGAGCAGTTCTTC.

The chain uses TRBV24-1 and TRBJ2-7; 7 nucleotides line up with TRBD1. Germline lookup yields CDR1 KGHDR and CDR2 SFDVKD. The length of the CDR3 is 12 residues. V lost 5 bases, J lost 7 bases, and 4 bases stayed unmatched. The CDR3 reads CATSGGGGEQYF. CDR3 coding DNA: TGTGCCACCAGTGGAGGGGGCGGGGAGCAGTACTTC.

The rearrangement joins TRBV10-2 to TRBJ2-7; possibly TRBD1 for D (6 bases). This CDR3 contains 14 residues. Between the trimmed V and J ends, which lost 8 bases and 2 bases, there was a span of 16 bases. CDR1 is WSHSY and CDR2 is SAAADI in the germline V gene. CDR3 residues: CASLSQGRPYEQYF. In DNA form, the CDR3 reads TGCGCCAGCCTGTCACAGGGACGGCCCTACGAGCAGTACTTC.

The chain joins TRBV28 to TRBJ1-1; D ambiguous. Trimming shortened V by 3 bases and J by 8 bases, and 13 bases separated the two germline ends. The germline gives CDR1 MDHEN, CDR2 SYDVKM. This CDR3 contains 13 residues. CDR3: CASSFYSNEEAFF. CDR3 DNA: TGTGCCAGCAGTTTCTACAGTAACGAAGAAGCTTTCTTT.